The 2 T cell receptor beta chains below all came from one sample that was sequenced in a study of cytomegalovirus exposure and HLA in healthy donors. Primers: 60 Vbeta forward and 13 Jbeta reverse. Profiling relied on immunoSEQ multiplex PCR, and the TCRdb table lists in-frame clones only, not all of them. This table holds under 90,000 clones. Sample: PBMCs. The receptors come from a man in his forties or fifties in good health and CMV-seropositive.

The chain uses TRBV19 and TRBJ2-1, with 8 nucleotides matching TRBD1. V trimming: 6 bases; J trimming: 1 base; junction bases outside the gene matches: 8. This CDR3 is built from 16 residues. Germline CDR1 reads LNHDA; CDR2 reads SQIVND (reference sequence). As DNA, the CDR3 is TGTGCCAGTAGCCGTGAAGGGGACAGGTCCTACAATGAGCAGTTCTTC. Translated: CASSREGDRSYNEQFF.

The chain employs TRBV2 and TRBJ1-2; D not resolved. Germline V gene sequence: CDR1 SNHLY, CDR2 FYNNEI. The length of the CDR3 is 12 residues. Deletions cut 7 bases from V and 1 base from J, with 7 bases between. The CDR3 bases are TGTGCCAGCAACCAGCGTAACTATGGCTACACCTTC. Its translation: CASNQRNYGYTF.